Below, 25 T cell receptor beta chains from the same sample are listed, as sequenced in a study of blood T cell repertoires in COVID-19. The assay was immunoSEQ multiplex PCR, and TCRdb's table has in-frame clones only and misses some. The table records 170,000 or so clones, around 86% of them present only once. The sample consisted of peripheral blood. The receptors stem from a man between 60 and 75 years old with COVID-19, enrolled during active disease.

The table lists this clone with a count of one. V and J are TRBV28 and TRBJ1-4, with TRBD1 identical over 11 bases. V shed 5 bases and J 7 bases; nucleotides not matched to a gene: 6. Looked up from germline, CDR1 is MDHEN and CDR2 is SYDVKM. CDR3 length: 15 residues. The CDR3 DNA reads TGTGCCAGCAGTAAACCCGGGACAGGGGGTGAAAAACTGTTTTTT. Protein sequence: CASSKPGTGGEKLFF.

The gene calls are TRBV7-2 and TRBJ2-3, with TRBD2 matching 9 bases. V trimming: 1 base; J trimming: 1 base; junction bases outside the gene matches: 6. Germline CDR1 and CDR2: SGHTA and FQGNSA. CDR3 size: 17 residues. The CDR3 sequence is CASSLVARGGGTDTQYF. The DNA for the CDR3 is TGTGCCAGCAGCTTAGTGGCGCGGGGGGGCGGCACAGATACGCAGTATTTT.

The chain couples TRBV5-4 to TRBJ2-2; a possible D gene is TRBD1 (6 bases). V lost 0 bases and J 6 bases, leaving 12 bases between the germline ends. Germline V lookup: CDR1 SGHNT, CDR2 YYREEE (reference sequence). The CDR3 contains 15 residues. The CDR3 coding sequence is TGTGCCAGCAGCTTGGGACAGGAGTCACCCGGGGAGCTGTTTTTT. It codes for CASSLGQESPGELFF.

The chain combines TRBV28 with TRBJ1-3, with D perhaps TRBD1 (6 bases). CDR1 and CDR2 (germline): MDHEN, SYDVKM. V was trimmed by 4 bases and J by 0 bases, leaving 10 bases between them. There are 15 residues in the CDR3. CDR3 region: CASSSGQTSGNTIYF. The CDR3 DNA sequence: TGTGCCAGCAGTTCGGGACAAACCTCTGGAAACACCATATATTTT. Full variable domain (missing parts from reference TRBV28 and TRBJ1-3): DVKVTQSSRYLVKRTGEKVFLECVQDMDHENMFWYRQDPGLGLRLIYFSYDVKMKEKGDIPEGYSVSREKKERFSLILESASTNQTSMYLCASSSGQTSGNTIYFGEGSWLTVV.

J is TRBJ1-1 and V is TRBV23-1; D possibly corresponds to TRBD1 (6 bases). TRBV23-1 is an ORF; its function is uncertain. Trimming pared 4 bases from V and 1 base from J, leaving 22 bases between. This CDR3 region has 18 residues. CDR3 nucleotides: TGCGCCAGCAGTCCGGACAGCAAGGGACGACTGGGGAACACTGAAGCTTTCTTT. Its protein is CASSPDSKGRLGNTEAFF.

The V and J genes are TRBV9 and TRBJ2-2; 8 bases map to TRBD2. The CDR3 covers 15 residues. V lost 3 bases, J lost 5 bases, and 6 bases stayed unmatched. Germline-derived CDR1 and CDR2 are SGDLS and YYNGEE. The CDR3 nucleotides read TGTGCCAGCAGCGGTCTAGCGGGTGGGACCGGGGAGCTGTTTTTT. Encoded protein: CASSGLAGGTGELFF.

The V gene is TRBV5-1, the J gene TRBJ2-7, with 8 bases identical to TRBD1. V lost 7 bases, J lost 3 bases, and 6 bases stayed unmatched. Germline V gene data show CDR1 as SGHRS and CDR2 as YFSETQ. The CDR3 has 13 residues. Here the CDR3 reads CASGGQDLYEQYF. The DNA for the CDR3 is TGCGCCAGCGGGGGACAGGATCTCTACGAGCAGTACTTC.

The V call is TRBV19, the J call TRBJ2-7, with D perhaps TRBD1 (7 bases). The V end lost 10 bases, the J end lost 5 bases, and 21 bases lay between the germline ends. The CDR3 length is 14 residues. Germline V CDR1 and CDR2: LNHDA, SQIVND (reference sequence). DNA of the CDR3: TGTGCCACCCAGGCGGGACAGAGATCCCACGAGCAGTACTTC. Translated, it gives CATQAGQRSHEQYF.

V is TRBV6-6 and J is TRBJ2-5; tentative D call: TRBD1 (6 bases). The CDR3 has 14 amino acids. Germline CDR1 is MNHNY and CDR2 is SVGAGI (reference sequence). V lost 0 bases and J lost 1, with 6 bases in between. This chain's CDR3 is CASSYSGGQETQYF. DNA of the CDR3: TGTGCCAGCAGTTACTCAGGGGGCCAAGAGACCCAGTACTTC.

The chain joins TRBV2 to TRBJ1-1, with D uncertain. The V and J ends lost 4 bases and 6 bases respectively, with 15 bases between them. The germline gives CDR1 SNHLY, CDR2 FYNNEI. This CDR3 has 14 amino acids. As DNA, the CDR3 is TGTGCCAGCAGTGTTAAGGAGGGAACGTCTGAAGCTTTCTTT. It is translated as CASSVKEGTSEAFF.

The rearrangement uses TRBV27 and TRBJ1-6; TRBD1 aligns across 8 bases. From germline, CDR1 is MNHEY and CDR2 SMNVEV (reference sequence). Trimming took 6 bases from V and 9 from J; bases not matched to a gene: 10. The CDR3 is 15 amino acids. CDR3 loop: CASRGMTGVGSPLHF. CDR3 nucleotides: TGTGCCAGCAGAGGTATGACAGGGGTCGGTTCACCCCTCCACTTT.

V and J are TRBV18 and TRBJ1-1; weak D call: TRBD1 (5 bases). The CDR3 totals 13 residues. The V end lost 4 bases, the J end lost 1 base, and 7 bases lay between the germline ends. Germline lookup yields CDR1 KGHSH and CDR2 LQKENI. The CDR3: CASSHGQNTEAFF. As DNA, the CDR3 is TGTGCCAGCTCACACGGACAGAACACTGAAGCTTTCTTT. The entire variable domain, with the rest obtained from reference TRBV18 and TRBJ1-1, is as follows: NAGVMQNPRHLVRRRGQEARLRCSPMKGHSHVYWYRQLPEEGLKFMVYLQKENIIDESGMPKERFSAEFPKEGPSILRIQQVVRGDSAAYFCASSHGQNTEAFFGQGTRLTVV.

The V gene is TRBV9, the J gene TRBJ1-1; 8 nucleotides match TRBD1. The ends lost 5 bases at V and 4 bases at J; junction bases unmatched: 7. Per the germline V gene, CDR1 is SGDLS and CDR2 is YYNGEE. CDR3 length: 14 amino acids. The CDR3 bases are TGTGCCAGCAGTTATAACGACAGGGGCACTGAAGCTTTCTTT. Protein: CASSYNDRGTEAFF.

The rearrangement links TRBV5-1 to TRBJ1-3; 7 nucleotides match TRBD1. The CDR3 sequence is 15 residues long. Germline assignment: CDR1 SGHRS and CDR2 YFSETQ. Trimming cost V 3 bases and J 0 bases; bases outside gene matches: 3. The CDR3 reads CASSWDSSSGNTIYF. Here the CDR3 DNA reads TGCGCCAGCAGCTGGGACAGCAGCTCTGGAAACACCATATATTTT.

A remark on this clone: This specimen includes other DNA sequences encoding the same CDR3. This chain connects TRBV18 to TRBJ1-1, with D tentatively TRBD1 (6 bases). With 3 bases removed from V and 1 base from J, the gap between germline ends came to 9 bases. Germline CDR1 and CDR2: KGHSH and LQKENI. CDR3 length equals 14 residues. CDR3 residues: CASSPDRTNTEAFF. DNA for the CDR3: TGTGCCAGCTCACCTGACAGGACGAACACTGAAGCTTTCTTT.

The rearrangement uses TRBV7-3 and TRBJ2-7; TRBD1 agrees at 7 bases. Germline loops: CDR1 SGHTA, CDR2 FQGTGA. The CDR3 extends over 13 amino acids. V trimming: 5 bases; J trimming: 7 bases; junction bases outside the gene matches: 8. The CDR3 DNA follows: TGTGCCAGCAGCCAGACAGGGTATGGGGAGCAGTACTTC. Translation gives CASSQTGYGEQYF.

The chain has TRBV24-1 and TRBJ1-5; D is unresolved. V was shortened by 4 bases and J by 2 bases, with 5 bases between the two germline ends. The CDR3 sequence is 13 residues long. Germline-derived CDR1 and CDR2 are KGHDR and SFDVKD. For the CDR3, the DNA is TGTGCCACCAGTGAAACTGGCAATCAGCCCCAGCATTTT. Amino acid sequence: CATSETGNQPQHF.

The rearrangement links TRBV5-6 to TRBJ2-7; D not resolved. The CDR3 runs to 13 residues. Germline CDR1 and CDR2: SGHDT and YYEEEE. Deletions cut 1 base from V and 5 bases from J, with 10 bases between. CDR3 region: CASSLPPADEQYF. CDR3 nucleotides: TGTGCCAGCAGCTTGCCCCCGGCGGACGAGCAGTACTTC.

V gene TRBV5-1 combines with J gene TRBJ1-2, with 11 bases that match TRBD1. The V gene's germline CDR1 is SGHRS and CDR2 YFSETQ. The length of the CDR3 is 14 residues. After removal of 5 bases from V and 5 bases from J, the junction contained 5 bases not matched to a gene. The CDR3 is CASRPGTGGYGYTF. CDR3 in DNA: TGCGCCAGCAGGCCCGGGACAGGGGGTTATGGCTACACCTTC.

This clone was picked up a small number of times. The chain has TRBV7-2 and TRBJ2-4; TRBD1 is a possible D gene (6 bases). Germline V gene data show CDR1 as SGHTA and CDR2 as FQGNSA. Deletions cut 5 bases from V and 5 bases from J, with 10 bases between. The CDR3 spans 13 residues. The CDR3 nucleotides read TGTGCCAGCAGCCCAGGGGTCCAAAACATTCAGTACTTC. Residues: CASSPGVQNIQYF.

The gene calls are TRBV6-2 or TRBV6-3 and TRBJ2-1, with TRBD2 identical over 10 bases. CDR3 size: 15 residues. In germline, CDR1 is MNHEY, CDR2 SVGEGT. After removal of 4 bases from V and 8 bases from J, the junction contained 8 bases not matched to a gene. CDR3 DNA sequence: TGTGCCAGCAGTTCCCCCGGGACTAGCGAATATGAGCAGTTCTTC. Protein sequence: CASSSPGTSEYEQFF.

This clone came up once. This chain links TRBV6-1 with TRBJ1-2; no definite D call. Trimming removed 1 base at V and 5 bases at J, with 11 bases between. CDR1 and CDR2 (germline): MNHNS, SASEGT. The CDR3 has 14 amino acids. This chain's CDR3 is CASSEEAAAYGYTF. The CDR3 DNA reads TGTGCCAGCAGTGAAGAGGCGGCAGCTTATGGCTACACCTTC.

The chain's CDR3 is CSANGVGGETQYF. The CDR3 DNA reads TGCAGCGCCAATGGGGTGGGGGGAGAGACCCAGTACTTC. The chain links TRBV29-1 to TRBJ2-5; the D gene is possibly TRBD2 (6 bases). V lost 7 bases to trimming and J lost 4 bases, with 16 bases between them. CDR1 is SQVTM, CDR2 ANQGSEA, per germline. The CDR3 is 13 amino acids.

The J gene is TRBJ2-3, the V gene TRBV15; D possibly corresponds to TRBD1 (6 bases). The V end was cut by 0 bases, the J end by 0 bases, with 7 bases between. Per germline, CDR1 LNHNV and CDR2 YYDKDF (reference sequence). The CDR3 totals 15 residues. The CDR3 sequence: CATSRERGSTDTQYF. CDR3 bases: TGTGCCACCAGCAGAGAAAGGGGGAGCACAGATACGCAGTATTTT.

V and J are TRBV7-9 and TRBJ2-5, with 9 positions matching TRBD2. V trimming: 6 bases; J trimming: 5 bases; junction bases outside the gene matches: 4. CDR1 and CDR2 from the germline V gene are SEHNR and FQNEAQ (reference sequence). The length of the CDR3 is 13 residues. The chain's CDR3 is CASRTGLAETQYF. Here the CDR3 DNA reads TGTGCCAGCAGGACCGGACTAGCGGAGACCCAGTACTTC.